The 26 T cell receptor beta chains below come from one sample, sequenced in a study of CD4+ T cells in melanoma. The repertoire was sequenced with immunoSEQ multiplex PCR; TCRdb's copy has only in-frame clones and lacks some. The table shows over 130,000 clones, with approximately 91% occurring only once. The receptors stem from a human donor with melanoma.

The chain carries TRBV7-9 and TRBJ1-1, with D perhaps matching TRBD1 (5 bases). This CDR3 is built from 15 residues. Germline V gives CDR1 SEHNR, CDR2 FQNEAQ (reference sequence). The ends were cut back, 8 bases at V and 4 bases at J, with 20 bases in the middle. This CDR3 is CASLEGFGAGTEAFF. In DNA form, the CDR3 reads TGTGCCAGCTTGGAGGGTTTTGGGGCAGGCACTGAAGCTTTCTTT.

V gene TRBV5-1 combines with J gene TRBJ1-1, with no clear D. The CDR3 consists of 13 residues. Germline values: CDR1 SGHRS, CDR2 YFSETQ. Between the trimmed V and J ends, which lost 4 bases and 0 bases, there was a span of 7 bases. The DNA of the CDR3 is TGCGCCAGCAGCGTTGGAGTGAACACTGAAGCTTTCTTT. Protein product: CASSVGVNTEAFF.

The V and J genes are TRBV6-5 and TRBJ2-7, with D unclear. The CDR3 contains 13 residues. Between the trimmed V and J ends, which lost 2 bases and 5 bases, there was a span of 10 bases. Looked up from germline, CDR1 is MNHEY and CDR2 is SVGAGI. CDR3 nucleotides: TGTGCCAGCAGTTACATGGGGTCCGACGAGCAGTACTTC. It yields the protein CASSYMGSDEQYF.

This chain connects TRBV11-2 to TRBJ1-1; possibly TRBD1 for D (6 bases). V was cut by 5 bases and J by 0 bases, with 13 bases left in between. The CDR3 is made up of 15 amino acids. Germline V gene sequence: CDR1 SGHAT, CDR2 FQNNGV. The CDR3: CASSPHTGLNTEAFF. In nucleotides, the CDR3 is TGTGCCAGCAGCCCCCATACAGGGTTGAACACTGAAGCTTTCTTT. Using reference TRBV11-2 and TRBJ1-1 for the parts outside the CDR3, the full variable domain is EAGVAQSPRYKIIEKRQSVAFWCNPISGHATLYWYQQILGQGPKLLIQFQNNGVVDDSQLPKDRFSAERLKGVDSTLKIQPAKLEDSAVYLCASSPHTGLNTEAFFGQGTRLTVV.

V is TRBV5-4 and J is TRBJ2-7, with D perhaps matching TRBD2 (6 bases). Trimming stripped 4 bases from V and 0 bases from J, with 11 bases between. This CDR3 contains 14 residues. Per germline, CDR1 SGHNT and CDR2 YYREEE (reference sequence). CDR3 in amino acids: CASSRETDSYEQYF. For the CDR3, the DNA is TGTGCCAGCAGCCGGGAGACAGACTCCTACGAGCAGTACTTC.

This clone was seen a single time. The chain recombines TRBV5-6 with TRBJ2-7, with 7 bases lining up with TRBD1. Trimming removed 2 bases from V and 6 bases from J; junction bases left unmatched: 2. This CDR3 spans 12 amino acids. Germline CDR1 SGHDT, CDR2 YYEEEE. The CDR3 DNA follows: TGTGCCAGCAGCTTCGAGGGGGCCGAGCAGTACTTC. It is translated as CASSFEGAEQYF.

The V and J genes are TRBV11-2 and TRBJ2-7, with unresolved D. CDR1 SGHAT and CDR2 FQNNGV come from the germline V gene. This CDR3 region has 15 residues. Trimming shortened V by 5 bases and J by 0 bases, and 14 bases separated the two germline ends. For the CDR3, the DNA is TGTGCCAGCAGCCAGATGGCCCACAGCTCCTACGAGCAGTACTTC. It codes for CASSQMAHSSYEQYF.

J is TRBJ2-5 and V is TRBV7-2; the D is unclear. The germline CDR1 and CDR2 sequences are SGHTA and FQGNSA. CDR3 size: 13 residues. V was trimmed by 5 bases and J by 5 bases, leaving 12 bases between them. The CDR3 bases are TGTGCCAGCAGCAGAGACCCCCGGGAGACCCAGTACTTC. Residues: CASSRDPRETQYF.

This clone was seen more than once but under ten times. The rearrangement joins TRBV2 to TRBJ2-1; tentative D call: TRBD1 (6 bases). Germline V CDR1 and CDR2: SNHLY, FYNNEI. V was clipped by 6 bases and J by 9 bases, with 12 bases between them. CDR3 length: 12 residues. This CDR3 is CASRETGIEQFF. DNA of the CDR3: TGTGCCAGCAGGGAGACAGGTATTGAGCAGTTCTTC.

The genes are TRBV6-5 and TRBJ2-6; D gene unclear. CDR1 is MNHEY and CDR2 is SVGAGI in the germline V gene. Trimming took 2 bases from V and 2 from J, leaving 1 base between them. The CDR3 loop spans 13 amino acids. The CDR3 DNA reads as TGTGCCAGCAGTTACGCTGGGGCCAACGTCCTGACTTTC. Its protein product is CASSYAGANVLTF.

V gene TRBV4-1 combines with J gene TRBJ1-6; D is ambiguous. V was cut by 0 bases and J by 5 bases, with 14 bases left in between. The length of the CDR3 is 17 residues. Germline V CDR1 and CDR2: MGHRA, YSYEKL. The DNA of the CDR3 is TGCGCCAGCAGCCAAGACTGGGCGGGCCTGAATAATTCACCCCTCCACTTT. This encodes CASSQDWAGLNNSPLHF.

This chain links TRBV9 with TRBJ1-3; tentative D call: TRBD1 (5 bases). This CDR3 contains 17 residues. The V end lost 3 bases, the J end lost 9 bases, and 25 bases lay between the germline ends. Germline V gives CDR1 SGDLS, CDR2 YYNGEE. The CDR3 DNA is TGTGCCAGCAGCGCCCAGGGACTTCTGAGTAACTCCCCCACCATATATTTT. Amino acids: CASSAQGLLSNSPTIYF.

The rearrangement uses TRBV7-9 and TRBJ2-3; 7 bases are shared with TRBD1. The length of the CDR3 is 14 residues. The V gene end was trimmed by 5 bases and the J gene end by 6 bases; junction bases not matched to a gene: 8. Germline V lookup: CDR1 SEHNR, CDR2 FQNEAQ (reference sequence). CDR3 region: CASSRDRVGDTQYF. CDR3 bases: TGTGCCAGCAGCCGAGACAGGGTAGGCGATACGCAGTATTTT. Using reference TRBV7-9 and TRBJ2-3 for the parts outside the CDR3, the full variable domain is DTGVSQNPRHKITKRGQNVTFRCDPISEHNRLYWYRQTLGQGPEFLTYFQNEAQLEKSRLLSDRFSAERPKGSFSTLEIQRTEQGDSAMYLCASSRDRVGDTQYFGPGTRLTVL.

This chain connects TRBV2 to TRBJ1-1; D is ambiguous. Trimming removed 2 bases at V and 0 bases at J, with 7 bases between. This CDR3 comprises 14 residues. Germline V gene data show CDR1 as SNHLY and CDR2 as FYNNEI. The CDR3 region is CASSEYGVNTEAFF. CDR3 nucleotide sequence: TGTGCCAGCAGTGAATACGGCGTGAACACTGAAGCTTTCTTT.

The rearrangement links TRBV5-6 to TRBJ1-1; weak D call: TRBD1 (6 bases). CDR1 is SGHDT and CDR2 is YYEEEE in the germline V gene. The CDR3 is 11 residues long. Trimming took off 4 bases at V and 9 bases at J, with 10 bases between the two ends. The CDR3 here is CASSMTGQAFF. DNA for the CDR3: TGTGCCAGCAGCATGACAGGACAAGCTTTCTTT.

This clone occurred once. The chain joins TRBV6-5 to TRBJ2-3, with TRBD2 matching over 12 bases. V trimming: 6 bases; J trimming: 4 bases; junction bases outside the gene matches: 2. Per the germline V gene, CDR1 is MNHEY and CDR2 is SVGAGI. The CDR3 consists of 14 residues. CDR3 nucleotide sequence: TGTGCCAGCAGGCCTAGCGGGGGGGCAGATACGCAGTATTTT. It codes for CASRPSGGADTQYF.

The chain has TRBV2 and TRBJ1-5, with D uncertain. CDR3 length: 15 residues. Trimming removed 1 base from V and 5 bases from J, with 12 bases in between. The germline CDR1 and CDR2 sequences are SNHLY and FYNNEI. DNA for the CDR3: TGTGCCAGCAGTGAAGGCGGGATTCCCCATCAGCCCCAGCATTTT. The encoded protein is CASSEGGIPHQPQHF.

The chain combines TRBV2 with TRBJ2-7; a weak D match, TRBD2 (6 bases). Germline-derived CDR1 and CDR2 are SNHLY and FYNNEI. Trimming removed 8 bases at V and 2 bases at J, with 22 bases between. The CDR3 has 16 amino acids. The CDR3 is CASGGGRAPHPYEQYF. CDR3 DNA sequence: TGTGCCAGCGGGGGAGGCCGGGCCCCCCATCCCTACGAGCAGTACTTC.

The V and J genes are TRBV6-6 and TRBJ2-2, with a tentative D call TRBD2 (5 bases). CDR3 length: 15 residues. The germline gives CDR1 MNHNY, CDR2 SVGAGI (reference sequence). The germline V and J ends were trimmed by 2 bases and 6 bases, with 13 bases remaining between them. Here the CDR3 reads CASSYGLGSAGELFF. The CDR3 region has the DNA TGTGCCAGCAGTTACGGGCTTGGGAGCGCCGGGGAGCTGTTTTTT.

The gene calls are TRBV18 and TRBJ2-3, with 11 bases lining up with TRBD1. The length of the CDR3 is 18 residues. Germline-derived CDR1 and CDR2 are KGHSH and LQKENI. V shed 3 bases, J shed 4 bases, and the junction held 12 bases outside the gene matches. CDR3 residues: CASSPGQGAALGADTQYF. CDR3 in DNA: TGTGCCAGCTCACCCGGACAGGGGGCTGCACTGGGCGCAGATACGCAGTATTTT.

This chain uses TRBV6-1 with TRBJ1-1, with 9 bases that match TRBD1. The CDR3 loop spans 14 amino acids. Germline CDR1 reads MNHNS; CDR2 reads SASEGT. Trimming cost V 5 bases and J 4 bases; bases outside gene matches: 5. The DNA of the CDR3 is TGTGCCAGCAGTCCCCAGACAGGGGGCACTGAAGCTTTCTTT. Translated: CASSPQTGGTEAFF.

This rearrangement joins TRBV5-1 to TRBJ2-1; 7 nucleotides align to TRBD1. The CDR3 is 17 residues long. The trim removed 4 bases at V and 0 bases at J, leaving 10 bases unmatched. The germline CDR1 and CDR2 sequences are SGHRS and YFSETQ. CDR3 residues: CASSLTLQGSSYNEQFF. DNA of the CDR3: TGCGCCAGCAGCCTAACCTTACAGGGGAGCTCCTACAATGAGCAGTTCTTC.

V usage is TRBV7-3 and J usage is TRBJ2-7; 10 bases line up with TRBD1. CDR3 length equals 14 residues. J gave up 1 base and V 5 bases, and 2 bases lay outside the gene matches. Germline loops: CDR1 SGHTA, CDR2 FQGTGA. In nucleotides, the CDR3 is TGTGCCAGCAGCCGGACAGGGGGTTCCTACGAGCAGTACTTC. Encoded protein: CASSRTGGSYEQYF. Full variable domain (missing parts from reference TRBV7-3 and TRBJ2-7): GAGVSQTPSNKVTEKGKYVELRCDPISGHTALYWYRQSLGQGPEFLIYFQGTGAADDSGLPNDRFFAVRPEGSVSTLKIQRTERGDSAVYLCASSRTGGSYEQYFGPGTRLTVT.

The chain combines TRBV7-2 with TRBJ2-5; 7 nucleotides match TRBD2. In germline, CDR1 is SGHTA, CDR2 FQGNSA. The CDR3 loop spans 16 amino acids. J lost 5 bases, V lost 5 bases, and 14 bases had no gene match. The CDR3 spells CASSPRRSGSGETQYF. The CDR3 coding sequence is TGTGCCAGCAGCCCCCGCCGATCTGGTAGCGGGGAGACCCAGTACTTC.

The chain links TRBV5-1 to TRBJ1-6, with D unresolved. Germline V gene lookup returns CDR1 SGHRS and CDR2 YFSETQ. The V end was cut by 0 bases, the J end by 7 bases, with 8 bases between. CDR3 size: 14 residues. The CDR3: CASSLEAKNSPLHF. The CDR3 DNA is TGCGCCAGCAGCTTGGAGGCAAAGAATTCACCCCTCCACTTT.

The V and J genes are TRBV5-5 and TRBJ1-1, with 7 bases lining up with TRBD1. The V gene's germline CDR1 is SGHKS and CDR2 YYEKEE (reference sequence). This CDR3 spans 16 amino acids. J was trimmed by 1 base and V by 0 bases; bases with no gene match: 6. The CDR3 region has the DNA TGTGCCAGCAGCTTGGACAGGGGAGATCAGAACACTGAAGCTTTCTTT. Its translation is CASSLDRGDQNTEAFF.